This T cell receptor beta chain was captured by sequencing in a study of technical replicates of blood from several donors. Clones were sequenced by immunoSEQ multiplex PCR, and TCRdb holds only the in-frame ones, with some missing. The profile shows roughly 72,000 clones, approximately 96% of them singletons. Germline CDR1 reads SGHRS; CDR2 reads YFSETQ. The CDR3 contains 13 residues. Trimming stripped 0 bases from V and 0 bases from J, with 4 bases between. V and J are TRBV5-1 and TRBJ2-7; D uncertain. Source material: T cells isolated from PBMCs. The origin of this receptor is a human donor in good health. The CDR3 spells CASSLGHSYEQYF. The CDR3 DNA reads TGCGCCAGCAGCTTGGGACACTCCTACGAGCAGTACTTC.